Presented here are 12 T cell receptor beta chains from one specimen sequenced in a study of cytomegalovirus exposure and HLA in healthy donors. Using immunoSEQ multiplex PCR, the repertoire was profiled, and TCRdb retains in-frame clones only, with some absent. This table has about 120,000 clones, about nine tenths appearing once. The sample taken for sequencing was PBMCs. Receptors originate from a young woman in good health and CMV-seronegative.

This sequence joins TRBV30 and TRBJ1-2; 8 bases match TRBD1. Germline V gene sequence: CDR1 GTSNPN, CDR2 SVGIG (reference sequence). V lost 5 bases, J lost 6 bases, and 5 bases stayed unmatched. This CDR3 has 12 residues. The chain's CDR3 is CAWSGGRDGYTF. The CDR3 DNA is TGTGCCTGGTCAGGGGGCAGAGATGGCTACACCTTC. Based on the CDR3 plus reference TRBV30 and TRBJ1-2, the full variable domain is SQTIHQWPATLVQPVGSPLSLECTVEGTSNPNLYWYRQAAGRGLQLLFYSVGIGQISSEVPQNLSASRPQDRQFILSSKKLLLSDSGFYLCAWSGGRDGYTFGSGTRLTVV.

The chain links TRBV13 to TRBJ2-4, with D perhaps TRBD2 (6 bases). This CDR3 has 12 amino acids. Looked up from germline, CDR1 is PRHDT and CDR2 is FYEKMQ (reference sequence). V was trimmed by 4 bases and J by 11 bases, leaving 12 bases between them. The CDR3 region is CASSSPWGVQYF. For the CDR3, the DNA is TGTGCCAGCAGCTCCCCCTGGGGGGTTCAGTACTTC. Drawing the rest from reference TRBV13 and TRBJ2-4, the complete variable domain is AAGVIQSPRHLIKEKRETATLKCYPIPRHDTVYWYQQGPGQDPQFLISFYEKMQSDKGSIPDRFSAQQFSDYHSELNMSSLELGDSALYFCASSSPWGVQYFGAGTRLSVL.

The rearrangement links TRBV9 to TRBJ1-5; D gene unclear. Trimming left V 3 bases short and J 6 bases short, with 10 bases between. CDR1 is SGDLS and CDR2 is YYNGEE in the germline V gene. This CDR3 is built from 13 residues. The CDR3, as DNA: TGTGCCAGCAGCGATTCGGGAGCTCAGCCCCAGCATTTT. Encoded protein: CASSDSGAQPQHF.

The chain joins TRBV7-9 to TRBJ1-2, with 9 positions matching TRBD1. Trimming took 4 bases from V and 2 from J; bases not matched to a gene: 2. This CDR3 comprises 14 residues. Germline V gene data show CDR1 as SEHNR and CDR2 as FQNEAQ (reference sequence). In nucleotides, the CDR3 is TGTGCCAGCAGCTCCGGGACAGGGAACTATGGCTACACCTTC. Translated, it gives CASSSGTGNYGYTF.

V gene TRBV28 combines with J gene TRBJ2-7; 7 nucleotides match TRBD2. The CDR3 has 14 residues. Per the germline V gene, CDR1 is MDHEN and CDR2 is SYDVKM. J was trimmed by 0 bases and V by 5 bases; bases with no gene match: 4. The CDR3 is CASSGGDVSYEQYF. As DNA, the CDR3 is TGTGCCAGCAGTGGGGGGGACGTCTCCTACGAGCAGTACTTC.

V and J are TRBV6-5 and TRBJ2-5, with D possibly matching TRBD2 (7 bases). Gene TRBJ2-7 matches the end of the DNA better, so the J call may be wrong. This CDR3 has 16 amino acids. Germline CDR1 MNHEY, CDR2 SVGAGI. The CDR3 DNA is TGTGCCAGCAGTTACTCGAGGGGGGGATCCGGGTACGAGCAGTACTTC. It codes for CASSYSRGGSGYEQYF.

The chain has TRBV5-1 and TRBJ2-3, with TRBD2 matching 10 bases. This CDR3 has 15 amino acids. Trimming at V came to 4 bases and at J to 2 bases, leaving 4 bases not matched to a gene. Germline values: CDR1 SGHRS, CDR2 YFSETQ. The CDR3 nucleotides read TGCGCCAGCAGCCCAGGGACTAGCGTCACAGATACGCAGTATTTT. It yields the protein CASSPGTSVTDTQYF.

V is TRBV5-6 and J is TRBJ2-7; 7 nucleotides agree with TRBD1. CDR1 and CDR2 (germline): SGHDT, YYEEEE. The J segment lost 0 bases and the V segment lost 4 bases, leaving 4 bases of the junction unmatched. The CDR3 covers 14 residues. In DNA form, the CDR3 reads TGTGCCAGCAGCCTACGACAGGGCTCCTACGAGCAGTACTTC. Its protein product is CASSLRQGSYEQYF.

The J gene is TRBJ1-4, the V gene TRBV6-6, with D possibly being TRBD1 (6 bases). CDR1 is MNHNY and CDR2 is SVGAGI in the germline V gene (reference sequence). V lost 7 bases and J lost 5, with 8 bases in between. The CDR3 totals 12 residues. CDR3 residues: CASMGTNEKLFF. The CDR3, as DNA: TGTGCCAGCATGGGGACAAATGAAAAACTGTTTTTT.

This chain connects TRBV7-2 to TRBJ2-7; tentative D call: TRBD1 (6 bases). V lost 4 bases and J lost 4, with 14 bases in between. Germline loops: CDR1 SGHTA, CDR2 FQGNSA. This CDR3 is built from 14 residues. Here the CDR3 DNA reads TGTGCCAGCAGCTCTCCGGGACAAAGTTACGAGCAGTACTTC. This gives the protein CASSSPGQSYEQYF.

The V gene is TRBV7-9, the J gene TRBJ2-7; 7 bases match TRBD1. With V trimmed by 4 bases and J by 3 bases, 3 bases remained unmatched. Germline V gene data show CDR1 as SEHNR and CDR2 as FQNEAQ (reference sequence). The CDR3 contains 13 residues. CDR3: CASSSTGLYEQYF. The CDR3 DNA sequence: TGTGCCAGCAGCTCGACAGGGCTCTACGAGCAGTACTTC. The full variable domain, rest sourced from reference TRBV7-9 and TRBJ2-7, is DTGVSQNPRHKITKRGQNVTFRCDPISEHNRLYWYRQTLGQGPEFLTYFQNEAQLEKSRLLSDRFSAERPKGSFSTLEIQRTEQGDSAMYLCASSSTGLYEQYFGPGTRLTVT.

This chain connects TRBV28 to TRBJ2-7, with 8 bases fitting TRBD2. V was clipped by 3 bases and J by 3 bases; unmatched bases: 10. From germline, CDR1 is MDHEN and CDR2 SYDVKM. This CDR3 has 16 residues. The CDR3 DNA reads as TGTGCCAGCAGTTTGCAAGCCGGGACTAGAGTCTACGAGCAGTACTTC. Its protein is CASSLQAGTRVYEQYF.